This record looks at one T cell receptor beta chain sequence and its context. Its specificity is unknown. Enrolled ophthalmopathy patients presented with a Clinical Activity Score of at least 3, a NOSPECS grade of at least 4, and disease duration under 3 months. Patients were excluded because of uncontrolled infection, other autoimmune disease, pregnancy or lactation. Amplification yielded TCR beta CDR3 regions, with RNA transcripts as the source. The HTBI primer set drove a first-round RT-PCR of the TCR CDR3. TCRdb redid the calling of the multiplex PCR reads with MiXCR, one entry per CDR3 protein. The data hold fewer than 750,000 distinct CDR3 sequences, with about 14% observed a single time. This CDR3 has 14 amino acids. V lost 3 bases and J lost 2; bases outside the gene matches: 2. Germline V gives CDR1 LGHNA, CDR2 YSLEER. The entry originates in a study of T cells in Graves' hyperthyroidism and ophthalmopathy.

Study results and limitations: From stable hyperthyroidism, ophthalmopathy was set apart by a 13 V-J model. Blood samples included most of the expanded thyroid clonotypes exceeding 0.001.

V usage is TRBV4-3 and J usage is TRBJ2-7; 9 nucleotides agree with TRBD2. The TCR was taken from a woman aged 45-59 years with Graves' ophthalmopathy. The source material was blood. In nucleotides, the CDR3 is TGCGCCAGCAGCCAGACTAGCGGTACCTACGAGCAGTACTTC. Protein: CASSQTSGTYEQYF.